Detailed here is one T cell receptor (beta chain). Its specificity is not known. This entry is derived from a study of identical twins. The study's findings and limits: Fewer insertions marked abundant cord blood beta clonotypes; young adult naive trended weakly, memory not at all.

Trimming stripped 2 bases from V and 4 bases from J, with 12 bases between. Germline loops: CDR1 MNHEY, CDR2 SVGEGT. The CDR3 has 15 residues. Each CDR3 protein is one row after TCRdb ran MiXCR on the 5' RACE reads. The sample has about 900,000 distinct CDR3 sequences, over 9% seen once. These sequences were also reported in another study, on yellow fever vaccine responses in identical twins.

The sequencing input was PBMCs. This TCR was recovered from a woman between 18 and 29 years old in good health. The rearrangement links TRBV6-2 or TRBV6-3 to TRBJ2-1; D is perhaps TRBD1 or TRBD2 (5 bases each). CDR3 bases: TGTGCCAGCAGTTACGGGACGTCACAATACAATGAGCAGTTCTTC. This translates into CASSYGTSQYNEQFF.